This T cell receptor (beta chain) was retrieved from a study of T cells expressing NK-cell markers. The overall study: Repertoires of TCR beta were obtained from T cells sorted as CD3+CD56+NKG2C+, CD3+CD56+NKG2C- and CD3+CD56-NKG2C+. Overall study results and limits: Each of roughly 6 donors carried dominant NKG2C+ clonotypes accounting for roughly 1.0-7.5% of CD8+ T cells. Topping the CD3+CD56-NKG2C+ fraction as well were these clonotypes, in a few donors.

Reanalyzing the 5' RACE reads, TCRdb keeps one entry per CDR3 protein, without DNA. Here the sample table reports just under 150,000 distinct CDR3 sequences. The V gene's germline CDR1 is MGHRA and CDR2 YSYEKL. The CDR3 contains 14 residues. A remark on this clonotype: Its antigen is currently unknown.

The V and J genes are TRBV4-1 and TRBJ2-1; TCRdb lists TRBD1, though no DNA is available to test this call. The sequence came from a man aged 18 to 29 in good health. Sequencing was carried out using blood T cells: a sorted CD56 or NKG2C T cell subset, CD4+ or CD8+ T cells, or bulk PBMC T cells (not recorded which). CDR3 amino acids: CASSTGDSYNEQFF.